Detailed here is one T cell receptor beta chain. This sample was included in a study of identical twins. TCRdb used MiXCR to reprocess the 5' RACE reads, holding one entry per CDR3 protein. The data show under 250,000 distinct CDR3 sequences, around 7.6% seen once. This CDR3 has 15 residues. Germline CDR1 MNHEY, CDR2 SMNVEV (reference sequence). Trimming cost V 2 bases and J 7 bases, with 15 bases left between them. In addition, the sample was reused for a study of yellow fever vaccine responses in identical twins.

The sequencing input was CD8+ T cells sorted from blood. The J gene is TRBJ2-1, the V gene TRBV27; D is possibly TRBD1 (7 bases). The clonotype was recovered from a woman between 18 and 29 years old in good health. In DNA, the CDR3 is TGTGCCAGCAGTTTACAACTGACAGGGAGGAATGAGCAGTTCTTC. Translation gives CASSLQLTGRNEQFF.